Each of the 2 T cell receptor beta chains below was sequenced from the same sample in a study of cytomegalovirus exposure and HLA in healthy donors. This PCR relied on a set of 60 Vbeta primers and 13 Jbeta primers. Data came from immunoSEQ multiplex PCR; TCRdb stores just in-frame clones and leaves some out. Of 200,000 or so clones listed, approximately 84% are singletons. Sequenced material: PBMCs. The source is a woman in her 30s in good health and CMV-seropositive.

The chain joins TRBV27 to TRBJ2-1; D perhaps matches TRBD2 (6 bases). The germline gives CDR1 MNHEY, CDR2 SMNVEV (reference sequence). The length of the CDR3 is 17 residues. V lost 4 bases and J 5 bases, leaving 21 bases between the germline ends. The CDR3 DNA is TGTGCCAGCAGTTCCCAGGGTAACAAGTCGGGGGACAATGAGCAGTTCTTC. Amino acids: CASSSQGNKSGDNEQFF.

The chain uses TRBV5-1 and TRBJ2-7; 11 nucleotides match TRBD1. V was clipped by 0 bases and J by 6 bases; unmatched bases: 5. This CDR3 is built from 15 residues. CDR1 is SGHRS and CDR2 is YFSETQ in the germline V gene. The DNA of the CDR3 is TGCGCCAGCAGCTTGGTCGGACAGGGGGCAGCCGAGCAGTACTTC. Translating it yields CASSLVGQGAAEQYF.